Shown below are 22 T cell receptor beta chains from a single sample sequenced in a study of blood T cell repertoires in COVID-19. Sequenced by immunoSEQ multiplex PCR; TCRdb stores in-frame clones only, minus some. The repertoire holds about 100,000 clones, with approximately 86% as singletons. The sample taken for sequencing was peripheral blood. These receptors were collected from a man aged 45-65 years with active or convalescent COVID-19.

This rearrangement joins TRBV19 to TRBJ2-2, with 10 bases identical to TRBD1. V lost 5 bases and J lost 4; bases outside the gene matches: 4. CDR1 is LNHDA and CDR2 is SQIVND in the germline V gene (reference sequence). This CDR3 has 15 amino acids. CDR3 residues: CASSPRDRGTGELFF. The DNA of the CDR3 is TGTGCCAGTAGTCCCCGGGACAGGGGCACCGGGGAGCTGTTTTTT.

This clone was detected only a few times. The V gene is TRBV11-2, the J gene TRBJ1-1, with 7 bases that match TRBD1. CDR1 and CDR2 (germline): SGHAT, FQNNGV. After removal of 4 bases from V and 8 bases from J, the junction contained 4 bases not matched to a gene. The CDR3 is made up of 12 amino acids. The CDR3 bases are TGTGCCAGCAGCTGGACAGGTATCGAAGCTTTCTTT. Its protein is CASSWTGIEAFF.

This chain links TRBV27 with TRBJ2-2, with D unresolved. This CDR3 comprises 15 residues. CDR1 is MNHEY, CDR2 SMNVEV, per germline (reference sequence). V was trimmed by 7 bases and J by 0 bases, leaving 12 bases between them. The CDR3 DNA sequence: TGTGCCAGCAAACTACAATACGCGAACACCGGGGAGCTGTTTTTT. This gives the protein CASKLQYANTGELFF.

The rearrangement joins TRBV7-9 to TRBJ1-5; 9 bases agree with TRBD1. The V gene's germline CDR1 is SEHNR and CDR2 FQNEAQ (reference sequence). The CDR3 is 16 amino acids. The V gene end was trimmed by 2 bases and the J gene end by 2 bases; junction bases not matched to a gene: 4. CDR3 region: CASSLSDRGGNQPQHF. CDR3 DNA sequence: TGTGCCAGCAGCTTATCCGACAGGGGGGGCAATCAGCCCCAGCATTTT.

The V and J genes are TRBV28 and TRBJ1-4; a possible D gene is TRBD1 (5 bases). Trimming cost V 3 bases and J 3 bases, with 8 bases left between them. The CDR3 runs 14 residues. Germline assignment: CDR1 MDHEN and CDR2 SYDVKM. The CDR3 DNA is TGTGCCAGCAGTTTGGGGCAGGCTAATGAAAAACTGTTTTTT. This gives the protein CASSLGQANEKLFF.

V and J are TRBV28 and TRBJ1-6, with 9 nucleotides matching TRBD1. The trim removed 5 bases at V and 5 bases at J, leaving 7 bases unmatched. The CDR3 has 16 amino acids. Germline V gives CDR1 MDHEN, CDR2 SYDVKM. The CDR3 nucleotides are TGTGCCAGCAGTGTACTGGGACAGGGACATAATTCACCCCTCCACTTT. The encoded protein is CASSVLGQGHNSPLHF.

This rearrangement joins TRBV7-9 to TRBJ2-3; 8 bases match TRBD1. This CDR3 contains 16 residues. CDR1 and CDR2 from the germline V gene are SEHNR and FQNEAQ (reference sequence). The junction had 3 bases not matched to a gene; V was cut back by 1 base and J by 0 bases. This chain's CDR3 is CASSLVTGVSTDTQYF. CDR3 bases: TGTGCCAGCAGCTTAGTGACAGGGGTGAGCACAGATACGCAGTATTTT. The variable domain in full, completed from reference TRBV7-9 and TRBJ2-3, reads DTGVSQNPRHKITKRGQNVTFRCDPISEHNRLYWYRQTLGQGPEFLTYFQNEAQLEKSRLLSDRFSAERPKGSFSTLEIQRTEQGDSAMYLCASSLVTGVSTDTQYFGPGTRLTVL.

V usage is TRBV27 and J usage is TRBJ1-1, with D tentatively TRBD1 (6 bases). Germline loops: CDR1 MNHEY, CDR2 SMNVEV (reference sequence). V lost 2 bases and J lost 5, with 9 bases in between. The CDR3 is 13 residues long. The CDR3 coding sequence is TGTGCCAGCAGTTTAAGGCAGGGGACTGAAGCTTTCTTT. It yields the protein CASSLRQGTEAFF.

This clone has only a few counts. This rearrangement joins TRBV18 to TRBJ2-5, with 8 bases fitting TRBD2. The germline CDR1 and CDR2 sequences are KGHSH and LQKENI. The V and J ends lost 3 bases and 5 bases, in that order; junction bases with no gene match: 8. The CDR3 extends over 15 amino acids. The CDR3 here is CASSPNGGAEETQYF. The CDR3 DNA sequence: TGTGCCAGCTCACCGAACGGGGGGGCAGAGGAGACCCAGTACTTC.

The table lists this clone with a count of one. This rearrangement joins TRBV19 to TRBJ1-1; 9 bases are shared with TRBD1. In germline, CDR1 is LNHDA, CDR2 SQIVND (reference sequence). The CDR3 runs to 14 residues. V lost 3 bases and J lost 5; bases outside the gene matches: 4. CDR3 in amino acids: CASSIGTGWTEAFF. The DNA for the CDR3 is TGTGCCAGTAGTATCGGGACAGGGTGGACTGAAGCTTTCTTT.

The chain employs TRBV5-6 and TRBJ2-7; TRBD1 agrees at 8 bases. V lost 4 bases and J lost 6; bases outside the gene matches: 6. CDR1 and CDR2 (germline): SGHDT, YYEEEE. This CDR3 region has 13 residues. This CDR3 is CASSRQGLGEQYF. The CDR3 DNA follows: TGTGCCAGCAGCCGACAGGGGTTGGGCGAGCAGTACTTC.

The chain employs TRBV5-5 and TRBJ1-1, with no clear D. The CDR3 is 18 residues long. The germline V gene has CDR1 SGHKS and CDR2 YYEKEE (reference sequence). The ends were cut back, 1 base at V and 1 base at J, with 20 bases in the middle. In DNA, the CDR3 is TGTGCCAGCAGCTTGAGGGCTGAATTGGGGAGGAGGAACACTGAAGCTTTCTTT. It codes for CASSLRAELGRRNTEAFF.

This clone was picked up one time. DNA of the CDR3: TGTGCCAGCAGCCCTCAACAGGGGGTAGAACTGTTTTTT. Amino acids: CASSPQQGVELFF. The chain joins TRBV12-3 or TRBV12-4 to TRBJ1-4; 8 nucleotides line up with TRBD1. The V segment lost 6 bases and the J segment 12 bases; nucleotides outside the gene matches: 9. The CDR3 runs to 13 residues.

The chain employs TRBV10-2 and TRBJ2-3, with 7 bases aligning to TRBD2. Germline CDR1 is WSHSY and CDR2 is SAAADI. Trimming at V came to 2 bases and at J to 1 base, leaving 3 bases not matched to a gene. The CDR3 runs to 15 residues. This CDR3 is CASSELAAGTDTQYF. The CDR3 DNA sequence: TGCGCCAGCAGTGAGCTAGCGGCGGGCACAGATACGCAGTATTTT.

This clone was found a few times. The chain recombines TRBV5-1 with TRBJ2-7; D gene uncertain. Germline CDR1 reads SGHRS; CDR2 reads YFSETQ. Trimming shortened V by 1 base and J by 4 bases, and 9 bases separated the two germline ends. The CDR3 has 13 residues. CDR3 sequence (DNA): TGCGCCAGCAGCTTGTTCGGTCCATACGAGCAGTACTTC. Amino acids: CASSLFGPYEQYF. The variable domain in full, with the rest retrieved from reference TRBV5-1 and TRBJ2-7, is KAGVTQTPRYLIKTRGQQVTLSCSPISGHRSVSWYQQTPGQGLQFLFEYFSETQRNKGNFPGRFSGRQFSNSRSEMNVSTLELGDSALYLCASSLFGPYEQYFGPGTRLTVT.

As regards this clone: Other DNA sequences in this specimen translate into the identical CDR3. The rearrangement uses TRBV5-1 and TRBJ1-4, with 7 bases fitting TRBD1. V was pared by 4 bases and J by 2 bases, with 5 bases of the junction left unmatched. This CDR3 comprises 15 residues. The V gene's germline CDR1 is SGHRS and CDR2 YFSETQ. The CDR3 DNA follows: TGCGCCAGCAGCCCCACAGGGGCCACTAATGAAAAACTGTTTTTT. Protein sequence: CASSPTGATNEKLFF.

The chain joins TRBV28 to TRBJ1-1; a weak D match, TRBD1 (5 bases). The CDR3 runs 13 residues. V lost 6 bases and J 0 bases, leaving 8 bases between the germline ends. Germline-derived CDR1 and CDR2 are MDHEN and SYDVKM. The CDR3 nucleotides are TGTGCCAGCAGCACAGGCGTGAACACTGAAGCTTTCTTT. Translated: CASSTGVNTEAFF.

The V gene is TRBV28, the J gene TRBJ1-1; TRBD1 agrees at 7 bases. V was clipped by 11 bases and J by 6 bases; unmatched bases: 21. The CDR3 is 16 residues long. Germline CDR1 MDHEN, CDR2 SYDVKM. The CDR3 nucleotides are TGTGCCCTCAGGGGGGCTGGGACGGACTCTGCAGCTGAAGCTTTCTTT. Amino acid sequence: CALRGAGTDSAAEAFF.

The J gene is TRBJ1-5, the V gene TRBV19; D possibly corresponds to TRBD1 (6 bases). Trimming shortened V by 5 bases and J by 3 bases, and 17 bases separated the two germline ends. CDR3 size: 16 residues. Germline V CDR1 and CDR2: LNHDA, SQIVND (reference sequence). Here the CDR3 DNA reads TGTGCCAGTAGTGGTTCGGACAGTGCCTACAATCAGCCCCAGCATTTT. This sequence encodes CASSGSDSAYNQPQHF.

The rearrangement links TRBV10-1 to TRBJ2-3; a possible D gene is TRBD2 (5 bases). The V end was cut by 8 bases, the J end by 2 bases, with 14 bases between. CDR3 size: 14 residues. Germline V lookup: CDR1 WNHNN, CDR2 SYGVQD (reference sequence). The CDR3 reads CASGVGSDTDTQYF. The CDR3 DNA reads TGCGCCAGCGGCGTGGGTAGCGACACAGATACGCAGTATTTT.

The chain combines TRBV19 with TRBJ2-3; 8 bases fit TRBD2. V gave up 6 bases and J gave up 2 bases; unmatched junction bases: 10. Germline V lookup: CDR1 LNHDA, CDR2 SQIVND (reference sequence). The CDR3 sequence is 16 residues long. Written as DNA, the CDR3 is TGTGCCAGTAGGACGAGCGGGGGAGTTACCACAGATACGCAGTATTTT. Encoded protein: CASRTSGGVTTDTQYF.

The chain has TRBV7-2 and TRBJ1-5; 9 bases are a match to TRBD1. The CDR3 has 16 amino acids. V lost 5 bases to trimming and J lost 5 bases; unmatched junction nucleotides: 10. The germline CDR1 and CDR2 sequences are SGHTA and FQGNSA. DNA of the CDR3: TGTGCCAGCAGCGTCGGGACAGGGAATATTCATCAGCCCCAGCATTTT. It is translated as CASSVGTGNIHQPQHF. The variable domain in full, with the rest retrieved from reference TRBV7-2 and TRBJ1-5, is GAGVSQSPSNKVTEKGKDVELRCDPISGHTALYWYRQSLGQGLEFLIYFQGNSAPDKSGLPSDRFSAERTGGSVSTLTIQRTQQEDSAVYLCASSVGTGNIHQPQHFGDGTRLSIL.